This entry features one T cell receptor (beta chain) sequence. The record originates from a study of identical twins. The CDR3 is 15 amino acids. J lost 6 bases, V lost 2 bases, and 5 bases had no gene match. The germline V gene has CDR1 MNHEY and CDR2 SMNVEV (reference sequence). Via MiXCR, TCRdb re-called the 5' RACE reads, giving one row per CDR3 protein. Of 410,000 or so distinct CDR3 sequences listed, around a sixth are singletons. This receptor was identified in a man aged 50 or older in good health. Sequenced input: naive T cells sorted from blood. The chain has TRBV27 and TRBJ2-1, with 9 bases matching TRBD2. The CDR3 DNA follows: TGTGCCAGCAGTTTAAGGCGGGGGGGCGGCAATGAGCAGTTCTTC. This encodes CASSLRRGGGNEQFF.